Presented here are 19 T cell receptor beta chains from one specimen sequenced in a study of T cells after yellow fever vaccination. MiXCR was run by TCRdb on the 5' RACE reads, yielding one entry per CDR3 protein. The repertoire consists of a few hundred thousand distinct CDR3 sequences, with roughly 5% occurring once and the leading ten covering around 3.5%. The sample in question was CD4+ T cells sorted from PBMCs, obtained on the day of the yellow fever booster vaccination. All receptors come from a man between 18 and 29 years old who received the YFV17D yellow fever vaccine.

The V and J genes are TRBV7-7 and TRBJ2-3; perhaps TRBD1 as D (5 bases). With 1 base removed from V and 4 bases from J, the gap between germline ends came to 9 bases. The CDR3 contains 14 residues. The germline V gene has CDR1 SSHAT and CDR2 FNYEAQ (reference sequence). The CDR3 is CASSLGRVPDTQYF. Here the CDR3 DNA reads TGTGCCAGCAGCTTAGGCAGGGTTCCAGATACGCAGTATTTT.

V usage is TRBV2 and J usage is TRBJ1-5, with D perhaps matching TRBD1 (6 bases). Between the trimmed V and J ends, which lost 6 bases and 8 bases, there was a span of 14 bases. The CDR3 is made up of 13 amino acids. CDR1 SNHLY and CDR2 FYNNEI come from the germline V gene. As DNA, the CDR3 is TGTGCCAGCAGGGAGGACAGACCTAAGCCCCAGCATTTT. Translation gives CASREDRPKPQHF. Full variable domain (remainder filled in from reference TRBV2 and TRBJ1-5): EPEVTQTPSHQVTQMGQEVILRCVPISNHLYFYWYRQILGQKVEFLVSFYNNEISEKSEIFDDQFSVERPDGSNFTLKIRSTKLEDSAMYFCASREDRPKPQHFGDGTRLSIL.

This clonotype has a handful of counts. The rearrangement uses TRBV6-2 or TRBV6-3 and TRBJ1-1, with D perhaps matching TRBD1 (5 bases). V gave up 4 bases and J gave up 1 base, with 10 bases separating them. Germline V gene lookup returns CDR1 MNHEY and CDR2 SVGEGT. This CDR3 spans 14 amino acids. CDR3 in amino acids: CASSSRTQNTEAFF. The DNA of the CDR3 is TGTGCCAGCAGTTCCCGGACACAGAACACTGAAGCTTTCTTT.

This clonotype was picked up a small number of times. The rearrangement uses TRBV9 and TRBJ2-2; TRBD2 matches at 7 bases. This CDR3 region has 15 residues. The germline V gene encodes CDR1 SGDLS and CDR2 YYNGEE. V was clipped by 0 bases and J by 8 bases; unmatched bases: 7. This CDR3 reads CASSVAPTGGGELFF. The DNA for the CDR3 is TGTGCCAGCAGCGTAGCCCCCACGGGGGGTGGGGAGCTGTTTTTT.

This clonotype was seen only a few times. This sequence joins TRBV7-2 and TRBJ1-2, with 8 bases identical to TRBD1. The CDR3 is 13 amino acids. Losses at the gene ends were 6 bases for V and 11 bases for J; bases not matched to a gene: 11. Per germline, CDR1 SGHTA and CDR2 FQGNSA. The CDR3 here is CASRTLPGQGYTF. In DNA, the CDR3 is TGTGCCAGCAGGACCCTACCCGGACAGGGATACACCTTC.

The chain carries TRBV12-3 or TRBV12-4 and TRBJ1-5, with a weak D call TRBD1 (6 bases). This CDR3 comprises 16 residues. V was clipped by 6 bases and J by 4 bases, with 19 bases between them. CDR3 in amino acids: CASSHPAGVSNQPQHF. The CDR3 DNA is TGTGCCAGCAGCCACCCAGCAGGGGTGAGTAATCAGCCCCAGCATTTT.

The sample holds many counts of this clonotype. The chain uses TRBV24-1 and TRBJ1-1, with 7 bases that match TRBD1. In germline, CDR1 is KGHDR, CDR2 SFDVKD. CDR3 length: 13 residues. V trimming: 10 bases; J trimming: 3 bases; junction bases outside the gene matches: 7. The CDR3 region is CATRQGWDTEAFF. As DNA, the CDR3 is TGTGCCACAAGACAGGGATGGGACACTGAAGCTTTCTTT.

The J gene is TRBJ2-3, the V gene TRBV5-4; maybe TRBD2 (6 bases). V was trimmed by 1 base and J by 6 bases, leaving 21 bases between them. The CDR3 is 17 amino acids. Germline V gives CDR1 SGHNT, CDR2 YYREEE (reference sequence). The CDR3 DNA sequence: TGTGCCAGCAGCTTGCGGCTAGCGCGGGACCTAGGGGATACGCAGTATTTT. Amino acid sequence: CASSLRLARDLGDTQYF.

The rearrangement links TRBV10-3 to TRBJ1-2, with 7 bases identical to TRBD1. V gave up 4 bases and J gave up 5 bases; unmatched junction bases: 19. There are 18 residues in the CDR3. In germline, CDR1 is ENHRY, CDR2 SYGVKD. CDR3 sequence: CAISVVQLRDSLLYGYTF. The CDR3 region has the DNA TGTGCCATCAGTGTCGTACAACTCCGGGACAGCCTATTATATGGCTACACCTTC.

This clonotype was counted a few times. This chain joins TRBV9 and TRBJ2-2; no firm D call. The length of the CDR3 is 14 residues. Deletions cut 6 bases from V and 7 bases from J, with 16 bases between. Germline V CDR1 and CDR2: SGDLS, YYNGEE. Written as DNA, the CDR3 is TGTGCCAGCACTTGGACGGTGGATAGCGGGGAGCTGTTTTTT. This sequence encodes CASTWTVDSGELFF.

This clonotype was observed a few times. The chain has TRBV27 and TRBJ2-3; no clear D. V was shortened by 1 base and J by 3 bases, with 20 bases between the two germline ends. Germline loops: CDR1 MNHEY, CDR2 SMNVEV (reference sequence). The CDR3 has 18 residues. As DNA, the CDR3 is TGTGCCAGCAGTTTATTGGCCTACGCATGGGCTCGGACAGATACGCAGTATTTT. It codes for CASSLLAYAWARTDTQYF.

J is TRBJ1-2 and V is TRBV5-5, with D uncertain. The CDR3 covers 12 residues. V dropped 2 bases and J dropped 5 bases, with 7 bases sitting between them. The germline V gene has CDR1 SGHKS and CDR2 YYEKEE (reference sequence). Here the CDR3 DNA reads TGTGCCAGCAGCTTATCCGTTTATGGCTACACCTTC. Translating gives CASSLSVYGYTF.

This clonotype has ten or more counts. V and J are TRBV15 and TRBJ1-2; D remains unclear. The length of the CDR3 is 12 residues. Germline CDR1 and CDR2: LNHNV and YYDKDF (reference sequence). Trimming removed 0 bases at V and 5 bases at J, with 4 bases between. CDR3: CATSRDLYGYTF. CDR3 DNA sequence: TGTGCCACCAGCAGAGATCTATATGGCTACACCTTC.

A note on this clonotype: This may come from a read error, since a much larger clone is one base off. The chain has TRBV7-2 and TRBJ1-5; a weak D match, TRBD1 (6 bases). V lost 4 bases to trimming and J lost 5 bases, with 15 bases between them. The length of the CDR3 is 15 residues. Germline V gene sequence: CDR1 SGHTA, CDR2 FQGNSA. The CDR3 DNA reads TGTGCCAGCAGCTGGGGAGGGGGGAGCTATCAGCCCCAGCATTTT. Translated: CASSWGGGSYQPQHF.

Ten or more counts support this clonotype. V gene TRBV20-1 combines with J gene TRBJ2-3; 7 bases line up with TRBD2. The ends lost 0 bases at V and 7 bases at J; junction bases unmatched: 10. From germline, CDR1 is DFQATT and CDR2 SNEGSKA (reference sequence). The CDR3 length is 15 residues. In DNA form, the CDR3 reads TGCAGTGCTAGAGATCATCTAGCGGTGAAGAATACGCAGTATTTT. Its translation is CSARDHLAVKNTQYF.

Only a few counts were recorded for this clonotype. V gene TRBV7-9 combines with J gene TRBJ2-7; the D is unclear. The CDR3 extends over 12 amino acids. Trimming removed 1 base from V and 4 bases from J, with 5 bases in between. Looked up from germline, CDR1 is SEHNR and CDR2 is FQNEAQ (reference sequence). The CDR3 sequence is CASSLGVYEQYV. The CDR3 DNA follows: TGTGCCAGCAGCTTAGGAGTTTACGAGCAGTACGTC.

This chain joins TRBV12-3 or TRBV12-4 and TRBJ2-7, with 9 bases identical to TRBD2. The CDR3 sequence is 15 residues long. Trimming cost V 3 bases and J 5 bases; bases outside gene matches: 8. The chain's CDR3 is CASSFWRGGSDEQYF. CDR3 coding DNA: TGTGCCAGCAGTTTTTGGCGGGGGGGCAGTGACGAGCAGTACTTC.

This clonotype was counted many times. The CDR3 loop is CSPRPTYGYTF. CDR3 nucleotides: TGCAGCCCACGACCGACCTATGGCTACACCTTC. The rearrangement joins TRBV20-1 to TRBJ1-2; D gene unclear. This CDR3 is 11 amino acids long. Germline assignment: CDR1 DFQATT and CDR2 SNEGSKA (reference sequence).

In this sample, this clonotype turned up many times. This chain joins TRBV15 and TRBJ2-1, with 15 bases identical to TRBD2. Trimming removed 4 bases from V and 7 bases from J; junction bases left unmatched: 14. Per the germline V gene, CDR1 is LNHNV and CDR2 is YYDKDF (reference sequence). This CDR3 comprises 19 residues. Here the CDR3 DNA reads TGTGCCACCAGCATCCCTCCGGGACTAGCGGGGGGTAGCGGAAATGAGCAGTTCTTC. It specifies CATSIPPGLAGGSGNEQFF.